This section outlines one TCR beta chain sequence together with its context. The record originates from a study of blood T cell repertoires in COVID-19. On the study more broadly: Material from acute and convalescent COVID-19 was sourced from the United States, Italy and Spain. T cells, B-cell-depleted T cells, or PBMCs provided the cDNA or gDNA that served as material.

This CDR3 contains 13 residues. V lost 8 bases, J lost 1 base, and 11 bases lay in between. The germline V gene encodes CDR1 MNHNY and CDR2 SVGAGI (reference sequence). Per the original methods: Amplified reference gene primers provided the basis for estimating nucleated cell counts. The repertoire was sequenced with immunoSEQ multiplex PCR; TCRdb's copy has only in-frame clones and lacks some. V, J and clone size were drawn from that table, and D and trimming were deduced from the DNA. The data hold over 60,000 clones, with around nine tenths observed a single time. The chain uses TRBV6-6 and TRBJ2-5; D possibly corresponds to TRBD2 (6 bases). Sequenced material: peripheral blood. The sequence derives from a woman aged 55-69 years with acute or convalescent COVID-19. CDR3 DNA sequence: TGTGCCAGCGGGGGGACCTTCCAAGAGACCCAGTACTTC. It codes for CASGGTFQETQYF.